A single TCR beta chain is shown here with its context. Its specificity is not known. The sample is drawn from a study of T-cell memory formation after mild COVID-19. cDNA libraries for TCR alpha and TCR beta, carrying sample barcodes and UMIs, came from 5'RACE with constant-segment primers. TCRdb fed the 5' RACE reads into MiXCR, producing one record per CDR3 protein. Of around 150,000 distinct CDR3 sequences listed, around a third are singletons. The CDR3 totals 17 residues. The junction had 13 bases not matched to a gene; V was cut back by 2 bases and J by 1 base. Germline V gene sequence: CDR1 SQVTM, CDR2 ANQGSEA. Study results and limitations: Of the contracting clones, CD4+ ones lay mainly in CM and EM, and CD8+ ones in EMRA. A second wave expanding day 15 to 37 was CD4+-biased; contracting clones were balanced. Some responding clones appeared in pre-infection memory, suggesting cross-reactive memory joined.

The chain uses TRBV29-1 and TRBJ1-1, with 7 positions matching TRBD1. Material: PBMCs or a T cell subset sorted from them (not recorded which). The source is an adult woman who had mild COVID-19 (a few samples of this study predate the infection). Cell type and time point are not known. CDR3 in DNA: TGCAGCGTTGAATGGGGGGACAGCGGAGATTGGAACACTGAAGCTTTCTTT. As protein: CSVEWGDSGDWNTEAFF.